What follows describes a single T cell receptor (beta chain). V shed 5 bases and J shed 4 bases, with 11 bases lying between them. CDR1 and CDR2 from the germline V gene are MDHEN and SYDVKM. CDR3 length: 13 residues. These data belong to a study of blood T cell repertoires in COVID-19. Whole-study context: Donors in the United States, Italy and Spain gave samples during acute or convalescent COVID-19. The cDNA or gDNA used as material had been derived from T cells, B-cell-depleted T cells, or PBMCs.

Original analysis: Nucleated cell counts were estimated from reference gene primer amplification. Generated by immunoSEQ multiplex PCR, the TCRdb table keeps only in-frame clones and is missing some. V and J calls and clone size are copied from that table; D and trimming were computed from the DNA. The sample lists over 250,000 clones; around 91% were seen once. The sequenced sample consisted of peripheral blood. The receptor was isolated from a woman between 55 and 75 years old with acute or convalescent COVID-19. This chain uses TRBV28 with TRBJ1-1; D perhaps matches TRBD1 (5 bases). The CDR3 is CASSAPDITEAFF. CDR3 in DNA: TGTGCCAGCAGTGCCCCGGACATCACTGAAGCTTTCTTT.